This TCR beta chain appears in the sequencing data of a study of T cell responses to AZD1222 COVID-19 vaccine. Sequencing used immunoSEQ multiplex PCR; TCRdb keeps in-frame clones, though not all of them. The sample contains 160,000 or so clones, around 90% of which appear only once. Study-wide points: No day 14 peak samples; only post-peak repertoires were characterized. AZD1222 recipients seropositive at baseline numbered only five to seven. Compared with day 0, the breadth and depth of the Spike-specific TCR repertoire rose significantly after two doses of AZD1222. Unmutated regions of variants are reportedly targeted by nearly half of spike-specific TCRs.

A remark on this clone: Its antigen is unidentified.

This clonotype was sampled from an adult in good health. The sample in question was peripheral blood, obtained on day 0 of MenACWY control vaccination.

CDR3 region: CASSLAQGTNSPLHF. As DNA, the CDR3 is TGTGCCAGCAGCTTAGCGCAGGGAACTAATTCACCCCTCCACTTT. The chain is built from TRBV7-8 and TRBJ1-6; D is perhaps TRBD1 (5 bases). Deletions cut 0 bases from V and 6 bases from J, with 9 bases between. CDR3 length: 15 residues. Germline CDR1 reads SGHVS; CDR2 reads FQNEAQ.